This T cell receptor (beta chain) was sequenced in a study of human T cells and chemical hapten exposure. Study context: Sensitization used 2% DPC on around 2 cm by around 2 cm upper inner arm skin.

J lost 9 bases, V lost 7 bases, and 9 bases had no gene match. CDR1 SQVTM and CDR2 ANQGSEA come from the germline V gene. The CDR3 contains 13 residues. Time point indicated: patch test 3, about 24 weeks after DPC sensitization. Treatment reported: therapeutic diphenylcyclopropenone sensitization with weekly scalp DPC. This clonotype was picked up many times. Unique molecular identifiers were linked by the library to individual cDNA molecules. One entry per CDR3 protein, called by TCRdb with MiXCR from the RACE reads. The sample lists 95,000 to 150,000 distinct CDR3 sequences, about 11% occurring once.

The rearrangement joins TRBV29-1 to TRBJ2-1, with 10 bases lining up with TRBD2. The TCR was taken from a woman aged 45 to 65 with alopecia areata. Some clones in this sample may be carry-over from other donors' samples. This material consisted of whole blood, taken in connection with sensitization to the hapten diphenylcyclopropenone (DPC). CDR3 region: CSGGSSGSGEQFF. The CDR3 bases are TGCAGCGGCGGGTCTAGCGGGAGCGGTGAGCAGTTCTTC.